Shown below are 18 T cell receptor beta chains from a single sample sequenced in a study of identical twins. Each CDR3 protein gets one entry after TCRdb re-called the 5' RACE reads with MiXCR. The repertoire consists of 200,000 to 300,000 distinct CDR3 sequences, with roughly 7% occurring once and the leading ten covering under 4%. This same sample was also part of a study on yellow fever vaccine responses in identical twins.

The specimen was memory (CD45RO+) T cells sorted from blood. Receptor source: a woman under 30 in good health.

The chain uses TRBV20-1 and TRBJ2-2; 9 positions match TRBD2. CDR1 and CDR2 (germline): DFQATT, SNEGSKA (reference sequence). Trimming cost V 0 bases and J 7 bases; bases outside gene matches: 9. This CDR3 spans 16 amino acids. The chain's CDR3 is CSARDLAGGPNGELFF. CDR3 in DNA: TGCAGTGCTAGAGATTTGGCGGGGGGGCCGAACGGGGAGCTGTTTTTT.

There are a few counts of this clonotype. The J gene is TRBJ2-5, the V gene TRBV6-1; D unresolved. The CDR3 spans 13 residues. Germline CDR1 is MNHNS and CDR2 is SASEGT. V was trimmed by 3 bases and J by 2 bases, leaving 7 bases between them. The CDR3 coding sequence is TGTGCCAGCAGTGAGAACGTACAAGAGACCCAGTACTTC. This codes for CASSENVQETQYF.

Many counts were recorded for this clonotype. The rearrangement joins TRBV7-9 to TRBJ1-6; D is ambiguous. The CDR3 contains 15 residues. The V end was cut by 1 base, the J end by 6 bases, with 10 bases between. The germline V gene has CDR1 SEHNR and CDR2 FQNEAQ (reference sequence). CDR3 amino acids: CASSLGVSVNSPLHF. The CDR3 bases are TGTGCCAGCAGCTTAGGGGTCTCGGTTAATTCACCCCTCCACTTT. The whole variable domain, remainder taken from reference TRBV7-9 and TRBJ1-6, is DTGVSQNPRHKITKRGQNVTFRCDPISEHNRLYWYRQTLGQGPEFLTYFQNEAQLEKSRLLSDRFSAERPKGSFSTLEIQRTEQGDSAMYLCASSLGVSVNSPLHFGNGTRLTVT.

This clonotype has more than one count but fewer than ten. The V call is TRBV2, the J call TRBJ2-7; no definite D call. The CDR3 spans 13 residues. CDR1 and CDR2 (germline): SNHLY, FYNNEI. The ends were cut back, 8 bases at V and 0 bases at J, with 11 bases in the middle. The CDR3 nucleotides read TGTGCCAGCGGGCCTCGGAGCTCCTACGAGCAGTACTTC. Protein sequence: CASGPRSSYEQYF.

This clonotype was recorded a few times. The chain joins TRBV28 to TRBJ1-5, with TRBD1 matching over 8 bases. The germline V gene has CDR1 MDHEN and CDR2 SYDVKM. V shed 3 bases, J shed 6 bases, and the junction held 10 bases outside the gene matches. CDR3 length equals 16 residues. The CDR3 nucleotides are TGTGCCAGCAGTTTTCTATCAGGGGGCGCGGTTCAGCCCCAGCATTTT. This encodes CASSFLSGGAVQPQHF.

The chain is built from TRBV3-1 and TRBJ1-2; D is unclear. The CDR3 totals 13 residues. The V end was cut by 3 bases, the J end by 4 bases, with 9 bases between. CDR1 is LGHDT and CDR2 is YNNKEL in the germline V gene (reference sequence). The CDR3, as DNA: TGTGCCAGCAGCCAGGAGGGTCTCTATGGCTACACCTTC. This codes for CASSQEGLYGYTF.

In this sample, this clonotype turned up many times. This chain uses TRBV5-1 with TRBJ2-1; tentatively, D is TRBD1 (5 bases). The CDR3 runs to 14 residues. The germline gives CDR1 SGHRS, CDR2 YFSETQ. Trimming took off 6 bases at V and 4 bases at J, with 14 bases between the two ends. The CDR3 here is CASTQGIVYNEQFF. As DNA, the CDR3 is TGCGCCAGCACCCAGGGAATTGTGTACAATGAGCAGTTCTTC.

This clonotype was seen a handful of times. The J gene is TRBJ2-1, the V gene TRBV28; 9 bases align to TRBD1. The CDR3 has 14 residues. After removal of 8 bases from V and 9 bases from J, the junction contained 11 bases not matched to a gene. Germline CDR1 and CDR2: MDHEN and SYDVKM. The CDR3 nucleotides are TGTGCCAGCTCTTTGGGACAGGGTTTCAGTGAGCAGTTCTTC. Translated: CASSLGQGFSEQFF.

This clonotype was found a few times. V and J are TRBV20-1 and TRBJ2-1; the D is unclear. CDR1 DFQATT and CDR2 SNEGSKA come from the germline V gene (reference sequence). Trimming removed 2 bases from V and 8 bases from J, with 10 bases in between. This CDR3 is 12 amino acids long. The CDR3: CSARPRIYEQFF. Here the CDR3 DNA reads TGCAGTGCTAGACCCCGGATCTATGAGCAGTTCTTC.

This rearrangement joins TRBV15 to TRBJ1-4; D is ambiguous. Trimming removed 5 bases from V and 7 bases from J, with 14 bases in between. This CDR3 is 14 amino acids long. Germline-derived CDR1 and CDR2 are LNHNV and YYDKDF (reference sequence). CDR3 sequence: CATSGDGGGEKLFF. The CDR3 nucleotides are TGTGCCACCAGCGGGGATGGAGGAGGTGAAAAACTGTTTTTT.

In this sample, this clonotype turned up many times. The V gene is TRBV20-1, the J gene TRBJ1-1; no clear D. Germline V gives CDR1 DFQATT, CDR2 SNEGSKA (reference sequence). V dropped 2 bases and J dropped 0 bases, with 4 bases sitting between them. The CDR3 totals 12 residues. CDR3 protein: CSARLLNTEAFF. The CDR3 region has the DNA TGCAGTGCTAGACTACTGAACACTGAAGCTTTCTTT.

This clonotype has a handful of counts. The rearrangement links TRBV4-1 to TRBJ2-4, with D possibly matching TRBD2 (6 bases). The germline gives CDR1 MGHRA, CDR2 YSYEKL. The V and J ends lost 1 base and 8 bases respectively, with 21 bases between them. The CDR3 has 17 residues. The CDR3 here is CASSQVRVLGSRDIQYF. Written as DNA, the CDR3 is TGCGCCAGCAGCCAAGTCCGAGTACTCGGGAGCAGAGACATTCAGTACTTC.

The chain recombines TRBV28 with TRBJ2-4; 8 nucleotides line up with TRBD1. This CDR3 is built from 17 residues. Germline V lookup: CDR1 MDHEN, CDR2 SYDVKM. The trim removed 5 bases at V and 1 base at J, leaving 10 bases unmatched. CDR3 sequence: CASSSSTGVRAKNIQYF. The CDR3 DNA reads TGTGCCAGCAGTAGCTCGACAGGGGTTCGGGCCAAAAACATTCAGTACTTC. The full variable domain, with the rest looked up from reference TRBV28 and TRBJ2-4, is DVKVTQSSRYLVKRTGEKVFLECVQDMDHENMFWYRQDPGLGLRLIYFSYDVKMKEKGDIPEGYSVSREKKERFSLILESASTNQTSMYLCASSSSTGVRAKNIQYFGAGTRLSVL.

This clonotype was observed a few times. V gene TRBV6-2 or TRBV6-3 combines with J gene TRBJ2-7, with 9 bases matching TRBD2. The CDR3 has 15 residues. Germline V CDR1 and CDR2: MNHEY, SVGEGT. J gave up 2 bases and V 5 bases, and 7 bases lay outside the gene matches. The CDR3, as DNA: TGTGCCAGCAGTAGTAGCGGGAGAAACCCCTACGAGCAGTACTTC. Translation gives CASSSSGRNPYEQYF.

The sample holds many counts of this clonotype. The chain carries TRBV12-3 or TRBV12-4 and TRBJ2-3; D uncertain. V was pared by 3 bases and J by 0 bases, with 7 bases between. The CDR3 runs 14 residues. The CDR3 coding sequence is TGTGCCAGCAGTTTGTACACTAGCACAGATACGCAGTATTTT. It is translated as CASSLYTSTDTQYF.

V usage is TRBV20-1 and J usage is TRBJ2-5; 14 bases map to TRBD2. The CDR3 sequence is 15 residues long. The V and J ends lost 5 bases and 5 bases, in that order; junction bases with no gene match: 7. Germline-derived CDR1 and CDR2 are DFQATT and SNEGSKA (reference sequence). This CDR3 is CSAGTSGGLPETQYF. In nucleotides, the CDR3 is TGCAGTGCTGGGACTAGCGGGGGCCTGCCGGAGACCCAGTACTTC.

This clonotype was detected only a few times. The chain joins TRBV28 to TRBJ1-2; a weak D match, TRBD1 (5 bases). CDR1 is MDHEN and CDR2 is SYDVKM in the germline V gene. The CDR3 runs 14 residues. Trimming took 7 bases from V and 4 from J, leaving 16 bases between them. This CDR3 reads CASTLGVTGYGYTF. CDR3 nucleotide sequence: TGTGCCAGCACCCTAGGGGTTACGGGCTATGGCTACACCTTC.

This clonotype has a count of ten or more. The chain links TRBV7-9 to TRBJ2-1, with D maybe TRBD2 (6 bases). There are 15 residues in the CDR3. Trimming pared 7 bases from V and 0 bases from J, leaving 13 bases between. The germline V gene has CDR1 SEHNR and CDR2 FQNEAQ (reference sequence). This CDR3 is CASTADYHSYNEQFF. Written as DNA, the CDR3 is TGTGCCAGCACCGCGGACTATCACTCCTACAATGAGCAGTTCTTC.